A selection of T cell receptor beta chains follows, all from one sample in a study of blood T cell repertoires in COVID-19. Repertoires were generated with immunoSEQ multiplex PCR, while TCRdb's copy carries only in-frame clones and drops some. Of 150,000 to 200,000 clones listed, around 81% are singletons. Sequenced input: peripheral blood. Receptor source: a human donor with acute or convalescent COVID-19. The donor label of this sample is uncertain. The CDR3 runs from the conserved cysteine through the conserved F or W. Fields, in order: J gene, D gene, clone size, V gene, CDR3 protein, CDR3 DNA. D genes are given only for firm matches. Size is stated for part of the rows, as once, few or many counts, or as a class when the clone is expanded.

J: TRBJ1-5; D: TRBD1; size: -; V: TRBV19; CDR3: CASSPGQGAYSNQPQHF; DNA: TGTGCCAGTAGCCCGGGACAGGGGGCCTATAGCAATCAGCCCCAGCATTTT
J: TRBJ2-7; D: -; size: -; V: TRBV3-1/TRBV3-2; CDR3: CASSQWAGPGEQYF; DNA: TGTGCCAGCAGCCAGTGGGCGGGGCCGGGCGAGCAGTACTTC
J: TRBJ1-1; D: -; size: -; V: TRBV18; CDR3: CASSQGGNTEAFF; DNA: TGTGCCAGCTCCCAAGGGGGGAACACTGAAGCTTTCTTT
J: TRBJ2-3; D: TRBD1; size: -; V: TRBV12-5; CDR3: CASGPGQGTDTQYF; DNA: TGTGCTAGTGGTCCAGGACAGGGCACAGATACGCAGTATTTT
J: TRBJ2-7; D: TRBD2; size: -; V: TRBV9; CDR3: CASSVDSGTGYEQYF; DNA: TGTGCCAGCAGCGTAGATAGCGGGACGGGCTACGAGCAGTACTTC
J: TRBJ2-1; D: TRBD2; size: -; V: TRBV7-7; CDR3: CASSLGLAGDNEQFF; DNA: TGTGCCAGCAGCTTAGGGCTAGCGGGAGACAATGAGCAGTTCTTC
J: TRBJ1-4; D: TRBD1; size: -; V: TRBV7-9; CDR3: CASSETTGFNEKLFF; DNA: TGTGCCAGCAGCGAAACGACAGGGTTTAATGAAAAACTGTTTTTT
J: TRBJ1-1; D: TRBD1; size: -; V: TRBV6-6; CDR3: CASSRDRGTGKVNTEAFF; DNA: TGTGCCAGCAGCCGAGACAGGGGCACCGGGAAGGTTAACACTGAAGCTTTCTTT
J: TRBJ1-2; D: TRBD1; size: -; V: TRBV25-1; CDR3: CASSRRTGYGYTF; DNA: TGTGCCAGCAGTAGGCGGACAGGTTATGGCTACACCTTC
J: TRBJ2-7; D: TRBD2; size: -; V: TRBV20-1; CDR3: CSASGLAGSYEQYF; DNA: TGCAGTGCTAGTGGACTAGCGGGTTCCTACGAGCAGTACTTC
J: TRBJ2-5; D: -; size: -; V: TRBV9; CDR3: CASSAGRRWETQYF; DNA: TGTGCCAGCAGCGCAGGGAGGCGGTGGGAGACCCAGTACTTC
J: TRBJ2-3; D: -; size: few; V: TRBV7-2; CDR3: CASSLSRASSRDTQYF; DNA: TGTGCCAGCAGCTTAAGCCGGGCTAGCTCTAGAGATACGCAGTATTTT
J: TRBJ2-2; D: TRBD2; size: -; V: TRBV9; CDR3: CASSVEWGGGGATGELFF; DNA: TGTGCCAGCAGCGTAGAGTGGGGCGGCGGGGGGGCGACCGGGGAGCTGTTTTTT
J: TRBJ1-2; D: -; size: -; V: TRBV5-1; CDR3: CASSFQVGYGYTF; DNA: TGCGCCAGCAGCTTCCAGGTGGGCTATGGCTACACCTTC
J: TRBJ1-1; D: -; size: -; V: TRBV6-5; CDR3: CATSDTENTEAFF; DNA: TGTGCCACCTCGGACACCGAGAACACTGAAGCTTTCTTT
J: TRBJ2-7; D: -; size: -; V: TRBV10-1; CDR3: CASSALKSGYEQYF; DNA: TGCGCCAGCAGTGCCCTAAAGTCGGGCTACGAGCAGTACTTC